Below, one TCR beta chain is given with its context. The antigen remains unidentified. These data come from a study of T cells in Graves' hyperthyroidism and ophthalmopathy. Study results and caveats: Ophthalmopathy prediction by the model preceded onset by a median approximately six months.

Each person with ophthalmopathy scored at least 3 on the Clinical Activity Score, reached NOSPECS grade 4 or higher, and had been ill under 3 months. Exclusions: uncontrolled infection, other autoimmune disease, pregnancy, lactation. PBMCs were collected from an approximately 10 ml volume of fresh peripheral blood. The length of the CDR3 is 13 residues. V was cut by 6 bases and J by 3 bases, with 11 bases left in between. Germline V gene lookup returns CDR1 MNHEY and CDR2 SVGEGT. TCR beta CDR3 sequences were amplified from RNA transcripts. The HTBI primer set drove a first-round RT-PCR of the TCR CDR3. In TCRdb, the multiplex PCR reads were re-called with MiXCR into one record per CDR3 protein. The sample yields about 370,000 distinct CDR3 sequences, 15% seen once.

The chain combines TRBV6-2 or TRBV6-3 with TRBJ1-2, with D perhaps TRBD1 (5 bases). The sample consisted of blood. The receptor was derived from a woman aged 60 to 75 with Graves' ophthalmopathy. DNA of the CDR3: TGTGCCAGCAGGCCGACAGACCACTATGGCTACACCTTC. It encodes CASRPTDHYGYTF.